The 8 T cell receptor beta chains below were found in one sample sequenced in a study of blood T cell repertoires in COVID-19. Here immunoSEQ multiplex PCR was the method, and the copy in TCRdb shows in-frame clones only, minus some. The sample includes about 91,000 clones, 88% of them seen just once. The sequenced material came from peripheral blood. Receptor source: an elderly woman with active COVID-19.

This clone was seen more than once but under ten times. V and J are TRBV28 and TRBJ1-6; D may be TRBD1 (5 bases). The V end lost 1 base, the J end lost 5 bases, and 12 bases lay between the germline ends. Germline lookup yields CDR1 MDHEN and CDR2 SYDVKM. The CDR3 length is 16 residues. In DNA, the CDR3 is TGTGCCAGCAGTTTATTCCCGGGACTTGATAATTCACCCCTCCACTTT. The encoded protein is CASSLFPGLDNSPLHF.

The chain links TRBV11-3 to TRBJ2-1; D possibly corresponds to TRBD1 (6 bases). CDR3 size: 16 residues. Trimming stripped 5 bases from V and 2 bases from J, with 16 bases between. CDR1 is SGHNT, CDR2 YENEEA, per germline. The CDR3 DNA reads as TGTGCCAGCAGCCCCAGGGGTCGCGGAGCCTACAATGAGCAGTTCTTC. Protein sequence: CASSPRGRGAYNEQFF.

The chain links TRBV5-1 to TRBJ2-7; 10 nucleotides align to TRBD2. The germline gives CDR1 SGHRS, CDR2 YFSETQ. The length of the CDR3 is 15 residues. The trim removed 2 bases at V and 5 bases at J, leaving 7 bases unmatched. CDR3 nucleotides: TGCGCCAGCAGCTTAAGCGGGAGGGCCTCAAACGAGCAGTACTTC. This codes for CASSLSGRASNEQYF. Together with reference TRBV5-1 and TRBJ2-7, the CDR3 gives the full variable domain: KAGVTQTPRYLIKTRGQQVTLSCSPISGHRSVSWYQQTPGQGLQFLFEYFSETQRNKGNFPGRFSGRQFSNSRSEMNVSTLELGDSALYLCASSLSGRASNEQYFGPGTRLTVT.

V usage is TRBV9 and J usage is TRBJ2-1; 10 positions agree with TRBD2. This CDR3 contains 15 residues. V dropped 4 bases and J dropped 7; count of bases not matched to a gene: 8. Per germline, CDR1 SGDLS and CDR2 YYNGEE. As DNA, the CDR3 is TGTGCCAGCAGCCCTAGCGGGAGAGTCCAAAATGAGCAGTTCTTC. It encodes CASSPSGRVQNEQFF.

The chain joins TRBV27 to TRBJ2-5; TRBD2 matches at 9 bases. V was pared by 3 bases and J by 5 bases, with 4 bases of the junction left unmatched. Germline V gene lookup returns CDR1 MNHEY and CDR2 SMNVEV (reference sequence). CDR3 size: 14 residues. DNA of the CDR3: TGTGCCAGCAGTTTTAGCGGGAGTGGTGAGACCCAGTACTTC. It is translated as CASSFSGSGETQYF.

This clone was seen just once. The rearrangement joins TRBV7-2 to TRBJ2-2; TRBD2 matches at 14 bases. The trim removed 5 bases at V and 5 bases at J, leaving 7 bases unmatched. The CDR3 is 17 residues long. From germline, CDR1 is SGHTA and CDR2 FQGNSA. The CDR3 protein is CASSHTWTSGRTGELFF. The CDR3 DNA sequence: TGTGCCAGCAGCCATACCTGGACTAGCGGGAGGACCGGGGAGCTGTTTTTT.

The rearrangement uses TRBV7-2 and TRBJ2-1; 11 positions agree with TRBD1. Germline values: CDR1 SGHTA, CDR2 FQGNSA. This CDR3 spans 15 amino acids. Trimming cost V 5 bases and J 3 bases; bases outside gene matches: 3. Here the CDR3 reads CASSADRGLYNEQFF. The CDR3, as DNA: TGTGCCAGCAGCGCGGACAGGGGGCTCTACAATGAGCAGTTCTTC.

V is TRBV10-3 and J is TRBJ1-5; 7 positions match TRBD1. Germline loops: CDR1 ENHRY, CDR2 SYGVKD. The trim removed 11 bases at V and 1 base at J, leaving 8 bases unmatched. The CDR3 contains 14 residues. CDR3 loop: CASRQGPSNQPQHF. In nucleotides, the CDR3 is TGTGCCTCGCGACAGGGCCCGAGCAATCAGCCCCAGCATTTT.